This TCR beta chain was captured by sequencing in a study of blood T cell repertoires in COVID-19. Germline values: CDR1 ENHRY, CDR2 SYGVKD. V was pared by 3 bases and J by 0 bases, with 4 bases of the junction left unmatched. CDR3 length: 15 amino acids. TCRdb's copy holds only in-frame clones and misses some; the assay was immunoSEQ multiplex PCR. The table records roughly 260,000 clones, 86% of them present only once. This clonotype originated in a woman between 18 and 30 years old who had recovered from COVID-19. V usage is TRBV10-3 and J usage is TRBJ1-1; 7 bases match TRBD1. The sequenced material came from PBMCs or T cells enriched from blood (not recorded which). The CDR3: CAISDQGQLNTEAFF. CDR3 DNA sequence: TGTGCCATCAGTGACCAGGGACAGCTGAACACTGAAGCTTTCTTT.